Reported below is one TCR beta chain. Its antigen remains unidentified. No clone much larger than this one lies a single base away; base qualities are absent. The source of the sample is a study of blood T cell repertoires in COVID-19 (dated by TCRdb to 2019 to 2021). Broadly, across the study: Samples from collaborators originated in the United States, Italy and Spain and spanned both the acute and convalescent phases of COVID-19. The material from the prospective study consisted of cDNA or gDNA derived from T cells, B-cell-depleted T cells, or PBMCs. Sample metadata almost always included a de-identified subject ID, COVID-19 status, age in years and sex. Where available, HLA class I and class II types were obtained from metadata supplied by the sample provider rather than from assay-based typing. Samples came from the ongoing ImmuneRACE study (first 160 participants) plus 1,254 subjects from 6 global collaborators. The repertoires were released in a freely available public database meant as a resource for research on the immune response to SARS-CoV-2. Deeply sampled blood TCRbeta repertoires from subjects exposed to, actively infected with, or recovered from COVID-19 were included in the dataset.

Collaborating institutions collected whole blood in K2EDTA tubes following their own protocols. Collaborator samples were shipped for TCRbeta analysis as frozen whole blood, isolated PBMCs, or DNA extracted from either sample type. TCRbeta CDR3 regions were amplified from genomic DNA by means of the immunoSEQ Assay, a bias-controlled multiplex PCR. In the paper's pipeline: Nucleated cell counts per sample were estimated from amplification of reference gene primers within the assay. Sequence reads were collapsed and filtered to measure the absolute abundance of every unique TCRbeta CDR3 rearrangement. Productive Simpson clonality was computed per sample as the square root of Simpson's diversity index over productive rearrangements. TCRdb re-hosts the immuneACCESS table, in-frame sequences only. Its copies lack some clones; in the studies checked, an unresolved V gene accounts for under half of them, and the cause for the rest is not known. V, J and clone size are those of that table, while D and trimming were read from the DNA. This sample has some 31,000 clones in its table, and around 73% of those were observed once. The biggest ten clones account for about 7.9% of the sample.

Study-level results and caveats: The amount of clinical and demographic metadata varied by source and participant and was provided uncurated.

The germline V gene specifies SGHRS as CDR1 and YFSETQ as CDR2. The CDR3 holds 16 amino acids from the cysteine to the phenylalanine. The DNA shown is the 48-base CDR3, in frame from base 1. The germline V end is reduced by 4 bases and the J end by 2 bases; junction bases left unmatched: 4. The TCR comes from a woman aged 55-70 years with acute or convalescent COVID-19. Input material: peripheral blood. The chain employs TRBV5-1 and TRBJ2-3; 13 central nucleotides agree with TRBD2. The CDR3 amino acid sequence is: CASSDGLAGATDTQYF. At the DNA level, the sequence is TGCGCCAGCAGCGACGGACTAGCGGGGGCCACAGATACGCAGTATTTT.